Ten or more counts support the clone carrying this T cell receptor (beta chain). As yet, its antigen is unknown. CDR1 is SQVTM, CDR2 ANQGSEA, per germline. This CDR3 contains 16 residues. J was trimmed by 4 bases and V by 6 bases; bases with no gene match: 7. This sample is part of a study of T cells after yellow fever vaccination. Production of TCR cDNA was by 5'RACE template switching, which also added a universal primer site and UMIs. TCRdb re-derived calls from the 5' RACE reads in MiXCR, one entry per CDR3 protein. The table includes about 240,000 distinct CDR3 sequences, roughly 3.7% detected once. Study-level results: Peak timing came faster in the weaker secondary response, day 5 versus 15.

The J gene is TRBJ2-2, the V gene TRBV29-1; TRBD2 matches at 14 bases. This receptor was identified in a man in his late teens or twenties who received the YFV17D yellow fever vaccine. Sample: PBMCs, taken 15 days after the yellow fever booster vaccination. The CDR3 here is CSVRTSGGPFTGELFF. The CDR3 coding sequence is TGCAGCGTACGGACTAGCGGGGGGCCCTTCACCGGGGAGCTGTTTTTT.